This T cell receptor beta chain was obtained from a study of shared clonotypes between healthy human individuals (dated by TCRdb to the early 2020s). Background for the entire study: The cohort comprised a couple of women and three men aged 18 to 49 years. To increase sequencing depth and limit assay-specific biases, different laboratories used diverse techniques to prepare libraries and sequence TCR repertoires. For each donor, three plates each were used for CD4 naive and CD4 memory, two plates were used for CD8 naive, and one plate was used for CD8 memory. Blood TCR repertoires of several healthy adults were deeply sequenced to estimate repertoire size and the extent of clonotype sharing between individuals. Each donor's leukapheresis produced roughly between roughly 0.85 and 10 billion PBMCs. The investigation overall reported the following: The genetic and exposure-history diversity represented was limited by the small number of donors. Compared with non-shared clonotypes, the clonotypes found in all four sorted-subset donors had higher generation probabilities. Pairwise subsampling led to the expectation that sequencing depth would affect the degree of clonotype sharing among donors. About 4.5% of naive CD4, 3.5% of naive CD8, approximately 2% of memory CD4, and 0.4% of memory CD8 clonotypes were shared across a few donors. Larger estimated clonotype richness was generally found for naive subsets than for memory subsets. Rarefaction of sorted-subset datasets indicated incomplete sequencing despite the large sequencing depth. Sampling was restricted to blood, and TCR repertoires in tissue are likely to differ from TCR repertoires in blood.

Comment on this clone: What antigen it recognizes has not been identified. The input lacks base qualities; no much larger clone sits a single base away.

CD8 naive samples were obtained by positive selection for CCR7 among CD45RO-negative cells, yielding a CD45RA+CCR7+ population from which TemRA cells were excluded. Healthy HIV-negative adults with no recently reported acute infections or vaccinations were included as donors. Only Caucasian adults living in Nashville, Tennessee, USA were represented among the donors. Blood was collected by leukapheresis, and PBMCs were isolated by Ficoll-Histopaque density gradient centrifugation and then cryopreserved in liquid nitrogen vapor phase. Analytical flow cytometry was used to check the purity and quantity of every magnetically sorted T cell population. Each sorted fraction had its genomic DNA isolated and then quantified by UV absorbance on a Nanodrop 2000c. Using the deep immunoSEQ assay, TCR CDR3 regions were amplified from genomic DNA by multiplex PCR. Extracted genomic DNA from each cell subset was distributed evenly across all wells of several immunoSEQ 96-well plates, and each plate was treated as a replicate. For sorted subsets, each replicate PCR was loaded with 150 to 250 ng genomic DNA, equivalent to 25,000 to 30,000 T cell genomes. Purified libraries were quantified with a Qubit 3.0 fluorometer, sized on a Bioanalyzer 2100, and re-quantified with the KAPA Library Quantification kit. Every immunoSEQ 96-well plate was sequenced on a dedicated single-read 150-cycle Illumina NextSeq 550 flow cell. As for the authors' bioinformatics: Because the immunoSEQ output included only junctional sequences and no quality scores, the filtering could not be the same as the filtering used for full-length reads. Sequences were annotated with PyIR, a Python wrapper for IgBLAST v1.9, and V/J genes and CDR3 were assigned using IMGT germline references. Reads were filtered out if the reads had weak V/J assignments (E-value above 1e-6), no CDR3, stop codons, out-of-frame junctions, or ambiguous translated residues. A V3J clonotype was defined by an identical inferred V gene, J gene, and CDR3 amino acid sequence. Percentage overlap between repertoires was computed as shared unique clonotypes divided by the size of the smaller repertoire. RTK rarefaction, the Chao1 estimator, and Recon v2.1 estimates of unobserved clonotypes were used to assess repertoire richness. OLGA was used to compute generation probabilities for all TCRbeta clonotypes that the gDNA method yielded from a handful of donors. TCRdb took over this immuneACCESS table, retaining in-frame rearrangements with V and J assigned. Such tables are incomplete; in checked studies, under half of the missing clones stem from an unresolved V gene, and the remainder is unexplained. V and J calls and clone size are given by that table; D and trimming were obtained from the DNA. In this sample the table shows some 2,000,000 clones, around 96% of which occur a single time. Of the sample, 1% to 1.3% is held by the ten largest clones.

The CDR3 starts with the cysteine, ends with the phenylalanine, and has 13 residues. The sequence is cut down to CDR3 DNA, 39 bases in frame from base 1. The germline V gene (reference sequence) specifies LNHDA as CDR1 and SQIVND as CDR2. V and J are truncated by 8 bases and 0 bases respectively, leaving an intervening sequence of 10 bases. The chain links TRBV19 with TRBJ1-1, with no confidently assigned D gene. Sequencing input: naive CD8+ T cells sorted from blood. The intended sense of this specimen's cell subset or site label: CD45RA+CCR7+. This clonotype was sampled from a young man in good health. Read as DNA, the sequence is TGTGCCAGTCTCCACAGCTTGAACACTGAAGCTTTCTTT. Translated, this is CASLHSLNTEAFF.